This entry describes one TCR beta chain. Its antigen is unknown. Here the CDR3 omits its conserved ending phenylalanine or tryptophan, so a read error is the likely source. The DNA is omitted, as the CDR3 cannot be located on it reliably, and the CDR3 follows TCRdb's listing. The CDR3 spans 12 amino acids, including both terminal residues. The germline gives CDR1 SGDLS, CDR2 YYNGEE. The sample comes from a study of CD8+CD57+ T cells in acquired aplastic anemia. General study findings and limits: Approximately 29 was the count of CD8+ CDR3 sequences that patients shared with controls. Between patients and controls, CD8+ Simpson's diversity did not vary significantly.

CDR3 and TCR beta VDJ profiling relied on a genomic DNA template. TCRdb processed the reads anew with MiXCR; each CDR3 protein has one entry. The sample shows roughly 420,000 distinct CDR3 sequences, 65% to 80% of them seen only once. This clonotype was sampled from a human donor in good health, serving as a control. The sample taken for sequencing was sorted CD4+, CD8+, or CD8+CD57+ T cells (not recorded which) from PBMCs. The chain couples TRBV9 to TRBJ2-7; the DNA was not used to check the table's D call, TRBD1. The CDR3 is CASSHSTGDLYY.